The rows below give T cell receptor beta chains drawn from one sample of a study of HIV-infected patients and healthy controls. In TCRdb, the 5' RACE reads were re-called with MiXCR into one record per CDR3 protein. Of around 19,000 distinct CDR3 sequences in the sample, about 8.3% are singletons; the top ten hold roughly 2.7%. Sequencing was carried out using blood. These receptors were obtained from an adult in good health. CDR3s include the opening cysteine and the closing phenylalanine or tryptophan. Fields, in order: CDR3 length, clone size, J gene, D gene, V gene, CDR3 protein, CDR3 DNA. A D gene is named only where the DNA matches it firmly. The listing skips clone size in some rows; elsewhere it reads once, few, many or a size class.

>15|many|TRBJ1-1|.|TRBV12-3/TRBV12-4
CASTQWRGPNTEAFF
TGTGCCAGCACCCAGTGGCGAGGACCTAACACTGAAGCTTTCTTT
>14|medium-sized|TRBJ2-5|.|TRBV6-6
CASKSRGQQETQYF
TGTGCCAGCAAGAGCCGCGGACAGCAAGAGACCCAGTACTTC
>16|many|TRBJ2-1|TRBD2|TRBV4-2
CASSQDDGGGYNEQFF
TGTGCCAGCAGCCAAGATGACGGGGGGGGGTACAATGAGCAGTTCTTC
>15|many|TRBJ1-2|.|TRBV6-5
CASVERAASSYGYTF
TGTGCCAGCGTAGAACGGGCCGCCAGCAGCTATGGCTACACCTTC
>14|many|TRBJ1-2|.|TRBV7-9
CASSPRVANYGYTF
TGTGCCAGCAGCCCCAGGGTAGCTAACTATGGCTACACCTTC
>14|many|TRBJ2-7|TRBD2|TRBV29-1
CSVGVLAGAGEQYF
TGCAGCGTTGGGGTGCTAGCGGGGGCGGGCGAGCAGTACTTC
>15|many|TRBJ2-3|.|TRBV20-1
CSARWGGLRTDTQYF
TGCAGTGCTAGATGGGGGGGGCTACGCACAGATACGCAGTATTTT
>16|.|TRBJ2-1|TRBD2|TRBV4-3
CASSHQVASGRNEQFF
TGCGCCAGCAGCCACCAAGTGGCTAGCGGTCGGAATGAGCAGTTCTTC
>14|.|TRBJ1-5|.|TRBV28
CASILGGSNQPQHF
TGTGCCAGCATCCTAGGGGGTTCCAATCAGCCCCAGCATTTT
>17|.|TRBJ2-1|TRBD2|TRBV6-2/TRBV6-3
CASSYSPPGGIYNEQFF
TGTGCCAGCAGTTACTCCCCACCGGGGGGGATCTACAATGAGCAGTTCTTC
>13|.|TRBJ1-1|.|TRBV19
CASTELGVTEAFF
TGTGCCAGTACCGAATTAGGGGTCACTGAAGCTTTCTTT
>14|many|TRBJ2-7|.|TRBV5-1
CASSLASGLAVQYF
TGCGCCAGCAGCTTGGCCTCGGGGCTAGCCGTGCAGTACTTC
>14|.|TRBJ2-1|TRBD2|TRBV5-1
CASRMASGYNEQFF
TGCGCCAGCAGGATGGCTAGCGGATACAATGAGCAGTTCTTC
>14|few|TRBJ2-3|.|TRBV30
CAWWLGASTDTQYF
TGTGCCTGGTGGCTGGGGGCAAGCACAGATACGCAGTATTTT
>15|many|TRBJ1-6|TRBD1|TRBV28
CASSPQGQGNSPLHF
TGTGCCAGCAGTCCCCAGGGACAGGGTAATTCACCCCTCCACTTT
>13|.|TRBJ1-4|.|TRBV24-1
CATRAGGNEKLFF
TGTGCCACCAGAGCCGGAGGGAATGAAAAACTGTTTTTT
>14|many|TRBJ1-5|.|TRBV12-3/TRBV12-4
CASSPPRANGPQHF
TGTGCCAGCAGTCCCCCCCGTGCAAATGGACCCCAGCATTTT
>16|many|TRBJ2-1|.|TRBV30
CAWSVNRDWTYNEQFF
TGTGCCTGGAGTGTTAACCGGGACTGGACCTACAATGAGCAGTTCTTC
>14|large|TRBJ2-7|TRBD1|TRBV3-1
CASSQGDSLTEMYF
TGTGCCAGCAGCCAAGGGGACAGTCTAACTGAAATGTACTTC
>14|many|TRBJ1-5|.|TRBV7-2
CASSSSDSDQPQHF
TGTGCCAGCAGTTCGAGCGATTCGGATCAGCCCCAGCATTTT
>14|many|TRBJ2-7|.|TRBV5-4
CATHRTDNNYEQYF
TGTGCCACCCACAGGACAGATAACAACTACGAGCAGTACTTC
>15|many|TRBJ1-1|TRBD1|TRBV12-3/TRBV12-4
CASSPRGQANTEAFF
TGTGCCAGCAGTCCAAGGGGACAGGCGAACACTGAAGCTTTCTTT
>16|many|TRBJ2-7|TRBD1|TRBV6-5
CASSYAATGGHYEQYF
TGTGCCAGCAGTTACGCCGCGACAGGGGGCCACTACGAGCAGTACTTC
>15|few|TRBJ2-4|.|TRBV28
CASSPILLMGNIQYF
TGTGCCAGCAGTCCTATACTCCTAATGGGTAACATTCAGTACTTC
>16|few|TRBJ2-2|TRBD1|TRBV5-1
CASSSPGQGNTGELFF
TGCGCCAGCAGTTCCCCCGGACAGGGGAACACCGGGGAGCTGTTTTTT
>15|many|TRBJ2-6|.|TRBV28
CASSSDSSGANVLTF
TGTGCCAGCAGTTCCGACAGCTCTGGGGCCAACGTCCTGACTTTC
>20|many|TRBJ2-7|TRBD2|TRBV11-2
CASSPYPVGLAGGHSYEQYF
TGTGCCAGCAGCCCATACCCCGTGGGACTAGCGGGAGGCCACTCCTACGAGCAGTACTTC
>14|many|TRBJ2-6|.|TRBV29-1
CSVEGEPGANVLTF
TGCAGCGTTGAAGGCGAACCTGGGGCCAACGTCCTGACTTTC
>13|.|TRBJ2-3|.|TRBV7-2
CASSILATDTQYF
TGTGCCAGCAGCATACTAGCCACAGATACGCAGTATTTT
>12|many|TRBJ2-2|.|TRBV6-2/TRBV6-3
CASSYHTGELFF
TGTGCCAGCAGTTATCACACCGGGGAGCTGTTTTTT
>13|many|TRBJ2-5|.|TRBV6-6
CASSPTRGATQYF
TGTGCCAGCAGTCCTACTAGAGGCGCGACCCAGTACTTC
>16|many|TRBJ2-7|.|TRBV3-1
CASSQGGQGQIYEQYF
TGTGCCAGCAGCCAAGGAGGTCAGGGTCAAATCTACGAGCAGTACTTC
>15|medium-sized|TRBJ2-3|TRBD1|TRBV28
CATNPRDRATDTQYF
TGTGCCACGAACCCTCGGGACAGGGCCACAGATACGCAGTATTTT
>13|many|TRBJ1-1|.|TRBV12-3/TRBV12-4
CASSPRQGTEAFF
TGTGCCAGCAGTCCAAGGCAGGGCACTGAAGCTTTCTTT
>18|many|TRBJ2-3|.|TRBV9
CASSFDLLRETVADTQYF
TGTGCCAGCAGCTTCGACTTACTCCGGGAGACGGTTGCAGATACGCAGTATTTT
>12|many|TRBJ2-3|.|TRBV7-9
CASSPGTDTQYF
TGTGCCAGCAGCCCCGGGACAGATACGCAGTATTTT